Below, 5 T cell receptor beta chains from the same sample are listed, as sequenced in a study of glioma-infiltrating T cells. Using RNA template, CDR3s of TCR alpha and beta were amplified with iRepertoire arm-PCR. Each CDR3 protein gets one entry after TCRdb re-called the multiplex PCR reads with MiXCR. The sample consists of about 140,000 distinct CDR3 sequences, about 39% of them appearing once. The sample taken for sequencing was glioma tissue, nonneoplastic brain tissue, or PBMCs (not recorded which). The receptors were sampled from a human donor with low-grade glioma or glioblastoma, undergoing nonglioma brain surgery, or in good health (not recorded which).

The chain uses TRBV7-2 and TRBJ1-1; D uncertain. In germline, CDR1 is SGHTA, CDR2 FQGNSA. V gave up 0 bases and J gave up 0 bases, with 5 bases separating them. The CDR3 runs 14 residues. CDR3 sequence reads: CASSLATVNTEAFF. The CDR3 DNA reads TGTGCCAGCAGCTTAGCAACAGTGAACACTGAAGCTTTCTTT.

This clonotype has a handful of counts. V is TRBV14 and J is TRBJ2-1, with 8 nucleotides matching TRBD2. CDR1 and CDR2 (germline): SGHDN, FVKESK. This CDR3 has 15 residues. V dropped 5 bases and J dropped 4; count of bases not matched to a gene: 7. The CDR3 is CASSMPSGRYNEQFF. CDR3 sequence (DNA): TGTGCCAGCAGCATGCCTAGCGGGCGGTACAATGAGCAGTTCTTC. Supplemented by reference TRBV14 and TRBJ2-1, the full variable domain reads EAGVTQFPSHSVIEKGQTVTLRCDPISGHDNLYWYRRVMGKEIKFLLHFVKESKQDESGMPNNRFLAERTGGTYSTLKVQPAELEDSGVYFCASSMPSGRYNEQFFGPGTRLTVL.

This clonotype was seen a few times. The V gene is TRBV6-1, the J gene TRBJ2-6; D gene unclear. Germline values: CDR1 MNHNS, CDR2 SASEGT. There are 15 residues in the CDR3. V was cut by 4 bases and J by 4 bases, with 11 bases left in between. The CDR3 region has the DNA TGTGCCAGCAGTGGAAAGGTATCCGGGGCCAACGTCCTGACTTTC. Protein: CASSGKVSGANVLTF.

Only a few counts were recorded for this clonotype. The chain employs TRBV20-1 and TRBJ2-7, with TRBD2 as a possible D gene (5 bases). Looked up from germline, CDR1 is DFQATT and CDR2 is SNEGSKA (reference sequence). Trimming took off 5 bases at V and 4 bases at J, with 6 bases between the two ends. The CDR3 consists of 10 residues. CDR3 nucleotide sequence: TGCAGTGCTCGAGGGTACGAGCAGTACTTC. Protein: CSARGYEQYF.

V gene TRBV2 combines with J gene TRBJ2-7; unclear D gene. The CDR3 extends over 14 amino acids. Between the trimmed V and J ends, which lost 1 base and 2 bases, there was a span of 9 bases. CDR1 is SNHLY and CDR2 is FYNNEI in the germline V gene. The CDR3 here is CASSEVGQAYEQYF. The CDR3 nucleotides read TGTGCCAGCAGTGAAGTGGGCCAGGCCTACGAGCAGTACTTC.